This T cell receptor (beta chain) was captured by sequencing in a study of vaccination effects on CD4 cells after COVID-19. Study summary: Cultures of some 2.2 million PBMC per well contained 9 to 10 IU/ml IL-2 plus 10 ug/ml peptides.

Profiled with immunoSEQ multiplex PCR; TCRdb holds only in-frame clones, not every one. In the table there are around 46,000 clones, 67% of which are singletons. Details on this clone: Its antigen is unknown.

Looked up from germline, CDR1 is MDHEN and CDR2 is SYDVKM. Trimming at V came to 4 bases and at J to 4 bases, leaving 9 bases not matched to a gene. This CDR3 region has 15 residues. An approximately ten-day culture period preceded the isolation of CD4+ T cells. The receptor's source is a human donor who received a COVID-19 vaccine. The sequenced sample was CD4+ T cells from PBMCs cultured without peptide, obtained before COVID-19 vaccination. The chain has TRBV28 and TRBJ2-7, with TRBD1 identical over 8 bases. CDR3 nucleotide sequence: TGTGCCAGCAGTTCCCCTGGGCAGGGGGCTTACGAGCAGTACTTC. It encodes CASSSPGQGAYEQYF.